This T cell receptor beta chain comes out of a study of blood T cell repertoires in COVID-19. Study-wide context: T cells, B-cell-depleted T cells, or PBMCs provided the cDNA or gDNA that served as material.

The study assigned cohorts using participant-reported clinical history. In the original processing: Amplification of reference gene primers provided the estimated nucleated cell counts. This table comes from immunoSEQ multiplex PCR, and its TCRdb copy is limited to in-frame clones, with some not included. V and J calls and clone size are given by that table; D and trimming were obtained from the DNA. The sample shows some 320,000 clones, about 85% of them seen only once. Sequencing input: PBMCs or T cells enriched from blood (not recorded which). The sequence was obtained from a woman aged 25-40 years who had been exposed to COVID-19.

As DNA, the CDR3 is TGCGCCAGCAGCCAGTCGGAGCGTTCCTTAGATACGCAGTATTTT. Protein product: CASSQSERSLDTQYF. This chain connects TRBV4-1 to TRBJ2-3, with unresolved D. Trimming took off 3 bases at V and 5 bases at J, with 15 bases between the two ends. Germline CDR1 is MGHRA and CDR2 is YSYEKL. This CDR3 has 15 amino acids.